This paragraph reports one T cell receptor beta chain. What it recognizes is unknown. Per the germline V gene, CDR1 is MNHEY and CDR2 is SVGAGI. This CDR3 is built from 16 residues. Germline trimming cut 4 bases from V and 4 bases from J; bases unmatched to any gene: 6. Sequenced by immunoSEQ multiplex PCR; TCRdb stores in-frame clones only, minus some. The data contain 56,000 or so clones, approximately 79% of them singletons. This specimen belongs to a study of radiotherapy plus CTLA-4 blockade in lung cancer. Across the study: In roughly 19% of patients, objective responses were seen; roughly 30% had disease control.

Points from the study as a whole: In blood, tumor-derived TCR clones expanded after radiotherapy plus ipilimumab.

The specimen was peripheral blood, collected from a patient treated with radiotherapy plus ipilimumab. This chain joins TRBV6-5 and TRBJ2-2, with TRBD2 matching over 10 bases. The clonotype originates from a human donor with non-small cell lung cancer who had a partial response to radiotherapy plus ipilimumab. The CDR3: CASSSSGGAGTGELFF. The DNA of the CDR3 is TGTGCCAGCAGTTCCAGCGGGGGGGCTGGCACCGGGGAGCTGTTTTTT.